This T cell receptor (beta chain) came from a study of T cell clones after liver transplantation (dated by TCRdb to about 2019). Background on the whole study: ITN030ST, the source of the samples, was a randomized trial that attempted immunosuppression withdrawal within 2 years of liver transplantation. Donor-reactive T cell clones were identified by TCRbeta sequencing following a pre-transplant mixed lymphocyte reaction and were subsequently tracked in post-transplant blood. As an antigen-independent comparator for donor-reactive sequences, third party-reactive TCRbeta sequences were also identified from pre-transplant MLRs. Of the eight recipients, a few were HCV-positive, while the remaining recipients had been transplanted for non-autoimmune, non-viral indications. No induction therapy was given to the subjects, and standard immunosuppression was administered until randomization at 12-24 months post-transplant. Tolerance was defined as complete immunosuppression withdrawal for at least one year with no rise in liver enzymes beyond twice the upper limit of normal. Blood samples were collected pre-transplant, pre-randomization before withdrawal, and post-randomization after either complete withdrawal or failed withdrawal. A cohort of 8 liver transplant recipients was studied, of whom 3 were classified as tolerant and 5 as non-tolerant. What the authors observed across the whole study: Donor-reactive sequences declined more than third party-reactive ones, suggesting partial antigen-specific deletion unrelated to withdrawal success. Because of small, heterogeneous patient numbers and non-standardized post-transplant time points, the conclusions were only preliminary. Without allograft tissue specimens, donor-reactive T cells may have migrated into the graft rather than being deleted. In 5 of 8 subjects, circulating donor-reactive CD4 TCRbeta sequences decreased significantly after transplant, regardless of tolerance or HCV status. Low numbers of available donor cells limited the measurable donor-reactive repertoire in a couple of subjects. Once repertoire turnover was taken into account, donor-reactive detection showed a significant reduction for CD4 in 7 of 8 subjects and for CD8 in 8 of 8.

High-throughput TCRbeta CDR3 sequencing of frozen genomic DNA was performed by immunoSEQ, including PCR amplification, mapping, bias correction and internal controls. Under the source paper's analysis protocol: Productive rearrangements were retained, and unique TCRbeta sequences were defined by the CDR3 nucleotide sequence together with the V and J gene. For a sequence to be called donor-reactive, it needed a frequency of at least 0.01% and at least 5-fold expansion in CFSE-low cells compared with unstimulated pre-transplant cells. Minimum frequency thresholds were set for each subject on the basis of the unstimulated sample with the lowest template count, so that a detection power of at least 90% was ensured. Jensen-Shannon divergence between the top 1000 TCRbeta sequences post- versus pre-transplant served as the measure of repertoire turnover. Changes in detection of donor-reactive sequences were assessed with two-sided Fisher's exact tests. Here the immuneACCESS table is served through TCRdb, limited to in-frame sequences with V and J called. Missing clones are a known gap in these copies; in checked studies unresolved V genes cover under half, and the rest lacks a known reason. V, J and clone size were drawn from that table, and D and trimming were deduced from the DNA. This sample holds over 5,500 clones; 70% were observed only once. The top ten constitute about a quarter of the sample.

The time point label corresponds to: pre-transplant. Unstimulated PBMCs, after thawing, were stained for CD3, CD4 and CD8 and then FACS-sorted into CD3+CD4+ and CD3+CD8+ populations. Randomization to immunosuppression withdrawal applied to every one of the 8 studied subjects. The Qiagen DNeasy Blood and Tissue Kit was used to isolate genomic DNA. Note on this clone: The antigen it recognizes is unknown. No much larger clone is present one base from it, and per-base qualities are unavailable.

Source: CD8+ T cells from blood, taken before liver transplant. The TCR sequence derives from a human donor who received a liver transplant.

The bases read TGTGCCAGCAGCCCCCCAGGGAAGGACTATGGCTACACCTTC. Its product reads: CASSPPGKDYGYTF. Recombination joined TRBV7-9 with TRBJ1-2; the D region possibly corresponds to TRBD1 (5 bases align). The CDR3 starts with the cysteine, ends with the phenylalanine, and has 14 residues. The retained sequence is limited to the CDR3, 42 bases, with the frame set at the first base. V and J are truncated by 5 bases and 3 bases respectively, leaving an intervening sequence of 13 bases. The germline V gene (reference sequence) sets CDR1 to SEHNR and CDR2 to FQNEAQ. The variable domain in full, with residues beyond the CDR3 obtained from the reference TRBV7-9 and TRBJ1-2 genes, is DTGVSQNPRHKITKRGQNVTFRCDPISEHNRLYWYRQTLGQGPEFLTYFQNEAQLEKSRLLSDRFSAERPKGSFSTLEIQRTEQGDSAMYLCASSPPGKDYGYTFGSGTRLTVV.